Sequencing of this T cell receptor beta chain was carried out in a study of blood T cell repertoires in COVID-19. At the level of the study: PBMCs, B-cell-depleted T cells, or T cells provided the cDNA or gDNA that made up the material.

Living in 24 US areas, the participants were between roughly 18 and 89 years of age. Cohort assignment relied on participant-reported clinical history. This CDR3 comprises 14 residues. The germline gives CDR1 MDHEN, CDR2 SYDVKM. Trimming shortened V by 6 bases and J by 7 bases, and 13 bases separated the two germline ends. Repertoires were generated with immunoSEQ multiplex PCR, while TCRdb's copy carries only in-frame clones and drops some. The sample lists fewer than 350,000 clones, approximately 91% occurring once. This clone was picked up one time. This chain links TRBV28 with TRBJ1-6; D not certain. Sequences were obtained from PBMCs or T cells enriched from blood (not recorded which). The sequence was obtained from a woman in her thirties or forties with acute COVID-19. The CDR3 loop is CASSIREPNSPLHF. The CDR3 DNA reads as TGTGCCAGCAGCATCCGGGAGCCAAATTCACCCCTCCACTTT.